One and the same sample provided the 24 T cell receptor beta chains below, sequenced in a study of shared clonotypes between healthy human individuals. Using immunoSEQ multiplex PCR, the repertoire was profiled, and TCRdb retains in-frame clones only, with some absent. The table includes roughly 640,000 clones, around 97% detected once. The specimen sequenced was naive CD4+ T cells sorted from blood. Subset indicated: CD45RA+ positively selected. These receptors originate from a woman aged 30 to 39 in good health.

The J gene is TRBJ2-5, the V gene TRBV5-1; tentative D call: TRBD1 (6 bases). This CDR3 region has 13 residues. Germline V gene data show CDR1 as SGHRS and CDR2 as YFSETQ. V was pared by 4 bases and J by 4 bases, with 11 bases between. CDR3 sequence: CASSVDSRETQYF. Here the CDR3 DNA reads TGCGCCAGCAGCGTGGACAGTCGAGAGACCCAGTACTTC. The complete variable domain, with remaining parts taken from reference TRBV5-1 and TRBJ2-5, reads KAGVTQTPRYLIKTRGQQVTLSCSPISGHRSVSWYQQTPGQGLQFLFEYFSETQRNKGNFPGRFSGRQFSNSRSEMNVSTLELGDSALYLCASSVDSRETQYFGPGTRLLVL.

This clone showed up just once. The chain links TRBV25-1 to TRBJ1-4, with 10 nucleotides matching TRBD1. The CDR3 covers 18 residues. Trimming at V came to 4 bases and at J to 3 bases, leaving 11 bases not matched to a gene. Germline V CDR1 and CDR2: MGHDK, SYGVNS. CDR3 coding DNA: TGTGCCAGCAGTGGCCGGGACAGGGGACGCAAGGCTAATGAAAAACTGTTTTTT. This encodes CASSGRDRGRKANEKLFF.

This chain connects TRBV28 to TRBJ2-5, with 12 bases identical to TRBD1. The germline CDR1 and CDR2 sequences are MDHEN and SYDVKM. The CDR3 is 16 residues long. V shed 3 bases and J 1 base; nucleotides not matched to a gene: 3. CDR3 DNA: TGTGCCAGCAGTTTTGGGACAGGGGGCCCCCAAGAGACCCAGTACTTC. This codes for CASSFGTGGPQETQYF.

The rearrangement joins TRBV10-2 to TRBJ2-3; the D is unclear. CDR1 WSHSY and CDR2 SAAADI come from the germline V gene. The length of the CDR3 is 13 residues. V was clipped by 1 base and J by 5 bases, with 7 bases between them. CDR3 DNA sequence: TGCGCCAGCAGTGAGTTGCGGAGAGATACGCAGTATTTT. It translates to CASSELRRDTQYF.

CDR3 coding DNA: TGTGCCAGCAGTCCGACCTTGGGGGGGCGCGGTGAAAAACTGTTTTTT. Its protein is CASSPTLGGRGEKLFF. The rearrangement uses TRBV27 and TRBJ1-4; TRBD1 is a possible D gene (6 bases). The length of the CDR3 is 16 residues. Trimming removed 5 bases at V and 7 bases at J, with 20 bases between. In germline, CDR1 is MNHEY, CDR2 SMNVEV (reference sequence).

This chain connects TRBV29-1 to TRBJ2-7; TRBD1 agrees at 7 bases. The CDR3 has 13 residues. Germline trimming cut 4 bases from V and 3 bases from J; bases unmatched to any gene: 6. Germline V gene data show CDR1 as SQVTM and CDR2 as ANQGSEA. In nucleotides, the CDR3 is TGCAGCGTTGGGAGTAGGGGGCACTACGAGCAGTACTTC. Its protein is CSVGSRGHYEQYF.

The chain joins TRBV6-6 to TRBJ2-7; 9 bases are a match to TRBD2. The CDR3 is 13 amino acids. Germline CDR1 MNHNY, CDR2 SVGAGI (reference sequence). Unmatched junction bases numbered 5, after V lost 0 bases and J lost 11 bases. In DNA form, the CDR3 reads TGTGCCAGCAGTTACTCACCCTTAGCGGGAGAGTACTTC. Protein product: CASSYSPLAGEYF.

J is TRBJ1-1 and V is TRBV9, with 8 bases aligning to TRBD1. The length of the CDR3 is 16 residues. J was trimmed by 1 base and V by 1 base; bases with no gene match: 6. Germline V gene lookup returns CDR1 SGDLS and CDR2 YYNGEE. The CDR3 nucleotides read TGTGCCAGCAGCGTATCCGTAACAGGGGGGAACACTGAAGCTTTCTTT. It encodes CASSVSVTGGNTEAFF.

This clone was counted a few times. This chain uses TRBV11-2 with TRBJ2-7; weak D call: TRBD2 (7 bases). CDR1 and CDR2 from the germline V gene are SGHAT and FQNNGV. Trimming stripped 6 bases from V and 5 bases from J, with 26 bases between. There are 17 residues in the CDR3. As DNA, the CDR3 is TGTGCCAGCAGTGAGGTTTGGGCGGGGGCCGGGTCCCACGAGCAGTACTTC. Translated: CASSEVWAGAGSHEQYF.

This clone was picked up one time. This chain links TRBV14 with TRBJ1-1; D might be TRBD1 (6 bases). The V end lost 1 base, the J end lost 1 base, and 13 bases lay between the germline ends. The CDR3 has 16 residues. Germline CDR1 and CDR2: SGHDN and FVKESK. The CDR3 DNA reads as TGTGCCAGCAGCCAAGTAGGGGGGCTCGGGAACACTGAAGCTTTCTTT. Amino acids: CASSQVGGLGNTEAFF.

The chain joins TRBV28 to TRBJ1-2; TRBD1 matches at 7 bases. CDR3 length equals 17 residues. V lost 5 bases to trimming and J lost 2 bases; unmatched junction nucleotides: 14. From germline, CDR1 is MDHEN and CDR2 SYDVKM. CDR3 region: CASSVGGQKGANYGYTF. The CDR3 DNA is TGTGCCAGCAGTGTTGGGGGACAGAAAGGGGCCAACTATGGCTACACCTTC.

The chain carries TRBV12-5 and TRBJ1-1; tentatively, D is TRBD1 (6 bases). V gave up 7 bases and J gave up 9 bases, with 15 bases separating them. The CDR3 is 12 residues long. In germline, CDR1 is LGHNT, CDR2 FRNRAP. As DNA, the CDR3 is TGTGCTAGTGCTAAGGACAGCCTAAAAGCTTTCTTT. Its protein is CASAKDSLKAFF.

The V gene is TRBV5-1, the J gene TRBJ2-5; D may be TRBD2 (5 bases). The DNA end favors TRBJ2-7, so the J call may be wrong. Germline V gene sequence: CDR1 SGHRS, CDR2 YFSETQ. The CDR3 totals 17 residues. The CDR3 is CASSLGTMSGSSYEQYF. The CDR3 DNA reads as TGCGCCAGCAGCTTGGGAACGATGAGCGGATCGTCCTACGAGCAGTACTTC.

The rearrangement links TRBV6-1 to TRBJ1-1; D might be TRBD1 (6 bases). This CDR3 contains 12 residues. CDR1 and CDR2 from the germline V gene are MNHNS and SASEGT. With 6 bases removed from V and 8 bases from J, the gap between germline ends came to 13 bases. The CDR3 nucleotides read TGTGCCAGCAGGTACAACAGGGCCGAAGCTTTCTTT. Protein product: CASRYNRAEAFF.

The chain couples TRBV2 to TRBJ2-1, with 13 bases matching TRBD2. The germline V gene has CDR1 SNHLY and CDR2 FYNNEI. This CDR3 region has 15 residues. After removal of 11 bases from V and 9 bases from J, the junction contained 13 bases not matched to a gene. The CDR3 nucleotides are TGTGCCCGCGCAACCAGTGGACTAGCGGGAGTTGAGCAGTTCTTC. Amino acids: CARATSGLAGVEQFF.

This chain joins TRBV7-2 and TRBJ2-7; the D gene could be TRBD1 or TRBD2 (5 bases each). Germline V gene lookup returns CDR1 SGHTA and CDR2 FQGNSA. The CDR3 runs 13 residues. With 6 bases removed from V and 4 bases from J, the gap between germline ends came to 13 bases. The CDR3 DNA sequence: TGTGCCAGCAGTCATGACGGGGCTTACGAGCAGTACTTC. This translates into CASSHDGAYEQYF. The variable domain in full, completed from reference TRBV7-2 and TRBJ2-7, reads GAGVSQSPSNKVTEKGKDVELRCDPISGHTALYWYRQSLGQGLEFLIYFQGNSAPDKSGLPSDRFSAERTGGSVSTLTIQRTQQEDSAVYLCASSHDGAYEQYFGPGTRLTVT.

CDR3 region: CASSPRQGRYNEQFF. The CDR3 region has the DNA TGCGCCAGCAGCCCCCGGCAGGGGAGGTACAATGAGCAGTTCTTC. The V call is TRBV5-1, the J call TRBJ2-1; either TRBD1 or TRBD2 may supply D (6 bases each). V lost 4 bases, J lost 4 bases, and 15 bases lay in between. The CDR3 contains 15 residues. Germline V gene sequence: CDR1 SGHRS, CDR2 YFSETQ.

The gene calls are TRBV2 and TRBJ1-2, with no clear D. V lost 6 bases to trimming and J lost 4 bases, with 15 bases between them. Germline lookup yields CDR1 SNHLY and CDR2 FYNNEI. The CDR3 consists of 14 residues. CDR3 nucleotides: TGTGCCAGCAGGAGGGTCGGCGAGTCCTATGGCTACACCTTC. It codes for CASRRVGESYGYTF.

This rearrangement joins TRBV28 to TRBJ2-1; no definite D call. Germline V CDR1 and CDR2: MDHEN, SYDVKM. V lost 7 bases and J lost 5, with 15 bases in between. The CDR3 extends over 14 amino acids. CDR3 region: CASTAVWPHNEQFF. The CDR3 nucleotides are TGTGCCAGCACCGCCGTTTGGCCGCACAATGAGCAGTTCTTC.

The V call is TRBV7-9, the J call TRBJ1-2; 7 positions agree with TRBD1. The CDR3 covers 13 residues. V lost 5 bases, J lost 6 bases, and 6 bases stayed unmatched. The germline V gene encodes CDR1 SEHNR and CDR2 FQNEAQ (reference sequence). CDR3 bases: TGTGCCAGCAGCAGCAATCAGGGGGATGGCTACACCTTC. This translates into CASSSNQGDGYTF.

The chain is built from TRBV5-8 and TRBJ1-1, with D uncertain. The CDR3 runs to 13 residues. CDR1 is SGHTS, CDR2 YDEGEE, per germline. Trimming left V 1 base short and J 2 bases short, with 6 bases between. The CDR3 sequence: CASSLHRNTEAFF. In DNA, the CDR3 is TGTGCCAGCAGCTTGCACAGAAACACTGAAGCTTTCTTT. Variable domain in full (rest from reference TRBV5-8 and TRBJ1-1): EAGVTQSPTHLIKTRGQQATLRCSPISGHTSVYWYQQALGLGLQFLLWYDEGEERNRGNFPPRFSGRQFPNYSSELNVNALELEDSALYLCASSLHRNTEAFFGQGTRLTVV.

The chain recombines TRBV30 with TRBJ1-3, with unresolved D. The CDR3 runs to 13 residues. CDR1 is GTSNPN, CDR2 SVGIG, per germline (reference sequence). Trimming took 5 bases from V and 4 from J, leaving 12 bases between them. The CDR3 protein is CAWQTGPGNTIYF. In DNA form, the CDR3 reads TGTGCCTGGCAGACCGGGCCGGGAAACACCATATATTTT.

V and J are TRBV5-1 and TRBJ2-7, with D possibly matching TRBD2 (6 bases). The CDR3 is 15 residues long. CDR1 SGHRS and CDR2 YFSETQ come from the germline V gene. Trimming cost V 0 bases and J 9 bases, with 19 bases left between them. CDR3 sequence (DNA): TGCGCCAGCAGCTTGGCCGTGACCGACGGGGGAGTGCAGTACTTC. This translates into CASSLAVTDGGVQYF.

This chain connects TRBV25-1 to TRBJ1-4; D remains ambiguous. Germline CDR1 and CDR2: MGHDK and SYGVNS. Trimming shortened V by 6 bases and J by 0 bases, and 8 bases separated the two germline ends. The CDR3 runs to 14 residues. CDR3 DNA: TGTGCCAGCAGATCAGGAGCAACTAATGAAAAACTGTTTTTT. Protein product: CASRSGATNEKLFF.